This T cell receptor (beta chain) appears in the sequencing data of a study of T-cell reconstitution after alpha-beta-depleted transplantation in children. Study results and limitations: Newly made T cells mostly supplied T-cell counts and diversity one year after transplant. After transplant, at about two months, alpha-beta T cells were reportedly derived from several hundred expanded graft clones.

This clonotype was detected many times. What it binds is unknown. TCRbeta library preparation incorporated unique molecular identifiers. TCRdb itself ran the PCR reads through MiXCR, one entry per CDR3 protein. The sample consists of about 260,000 distinct CDR3 sequences, around 7.5% of them appearing once. The CDR3 runs 14 residues. Trimming removed 4 bases at V and 6 bases at J, with 13 bases between. The germline CDR1 and CDR2 sequences are SGHRS and YFSETQ. The source material was PBMCs, mostly from graft donor cells, sampled 180 days after TCRalphabeta/CD19-depleted stem cell transplant. The chain couples TRBV5-1 to TRBJ1-4; D unresolved. The clonotype originates from a male patient between 10 and 17 years old who had a stem cell transplant for acute lymphoblastic leukemia, so the T cells may come from the graft donor. The CDR3 sequence: CASSPLGGYEKLFF. The CDR3 bases are TGCGCCAGCAGCCCCTTGGGAGGGTATGAAAAACTGTTTTTT.